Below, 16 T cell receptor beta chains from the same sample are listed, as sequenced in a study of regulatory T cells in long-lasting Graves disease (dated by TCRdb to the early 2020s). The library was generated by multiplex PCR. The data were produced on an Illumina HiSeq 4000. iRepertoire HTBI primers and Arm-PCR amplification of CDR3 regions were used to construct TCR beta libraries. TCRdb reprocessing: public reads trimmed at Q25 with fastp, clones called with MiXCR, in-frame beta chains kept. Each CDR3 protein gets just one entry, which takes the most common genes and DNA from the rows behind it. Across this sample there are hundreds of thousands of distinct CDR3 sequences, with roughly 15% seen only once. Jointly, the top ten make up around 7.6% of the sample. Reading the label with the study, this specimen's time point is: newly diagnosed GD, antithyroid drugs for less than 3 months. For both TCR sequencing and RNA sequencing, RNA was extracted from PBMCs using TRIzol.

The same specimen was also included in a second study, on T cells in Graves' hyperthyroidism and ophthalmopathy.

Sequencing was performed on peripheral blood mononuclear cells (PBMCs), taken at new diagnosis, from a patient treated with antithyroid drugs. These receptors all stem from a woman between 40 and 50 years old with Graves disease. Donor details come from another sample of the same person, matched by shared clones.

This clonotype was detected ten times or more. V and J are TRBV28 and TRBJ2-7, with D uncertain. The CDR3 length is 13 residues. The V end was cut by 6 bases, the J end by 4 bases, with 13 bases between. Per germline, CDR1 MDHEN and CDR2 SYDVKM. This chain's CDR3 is CASSRSWLYEQYF. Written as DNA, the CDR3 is TGTGCCAGCAGCAGAAGTTGGTTATACGAGCAGTACTTC.

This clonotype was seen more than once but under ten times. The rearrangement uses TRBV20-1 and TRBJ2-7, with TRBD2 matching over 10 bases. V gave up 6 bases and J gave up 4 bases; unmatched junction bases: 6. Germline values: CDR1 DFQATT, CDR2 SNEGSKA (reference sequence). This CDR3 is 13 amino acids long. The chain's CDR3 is CSAVSGRKYEQYF. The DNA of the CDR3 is TGCAGTGCCGTTAGCGGGAGGAAATACGAGCAGTACTTC.

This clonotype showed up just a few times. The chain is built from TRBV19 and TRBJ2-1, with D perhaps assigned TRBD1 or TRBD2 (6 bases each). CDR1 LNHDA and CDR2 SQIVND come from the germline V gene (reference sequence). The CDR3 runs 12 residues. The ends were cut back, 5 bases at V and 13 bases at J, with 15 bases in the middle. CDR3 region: CASSELGGAQFF. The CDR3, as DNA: TGTGCCAGTAGTGAATTGGGGGGCGCCCAGTTCTTC.

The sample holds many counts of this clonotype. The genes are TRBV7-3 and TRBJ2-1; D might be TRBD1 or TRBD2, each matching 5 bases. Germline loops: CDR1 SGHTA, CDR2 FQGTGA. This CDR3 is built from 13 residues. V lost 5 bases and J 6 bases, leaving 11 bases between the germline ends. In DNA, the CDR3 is TGTGCCAGCAGCCAAGAGGGGATCAATGAGCAGTTCTTC. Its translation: CASSQEGINEQFF.

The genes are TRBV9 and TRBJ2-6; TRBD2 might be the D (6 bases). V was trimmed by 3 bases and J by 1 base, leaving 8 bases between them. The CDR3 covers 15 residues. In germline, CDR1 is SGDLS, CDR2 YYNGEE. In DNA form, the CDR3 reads TGTGCCAGCAGCGATGGGAGGTCTGGGGCCAACGTCCTGACTTTC. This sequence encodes CASSDGRSGANVLTF.

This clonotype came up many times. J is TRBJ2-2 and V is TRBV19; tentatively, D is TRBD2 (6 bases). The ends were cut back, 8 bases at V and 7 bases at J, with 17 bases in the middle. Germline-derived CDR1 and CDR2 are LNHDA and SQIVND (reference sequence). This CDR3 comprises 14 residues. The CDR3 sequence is CASRRDSLNGELFF. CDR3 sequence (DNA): TGTGCCAGTCGGCGGGACTCCCTCAACGGGGAGCTGTTTTTT.

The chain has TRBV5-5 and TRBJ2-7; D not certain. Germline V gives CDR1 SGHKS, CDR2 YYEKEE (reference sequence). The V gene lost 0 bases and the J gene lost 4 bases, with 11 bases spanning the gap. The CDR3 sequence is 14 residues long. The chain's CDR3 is CASSLAWQSYEQYF. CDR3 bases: TGTGCCAGCAGCTTGGCATGGCAGAGTTACGAGCAGTACTTC.

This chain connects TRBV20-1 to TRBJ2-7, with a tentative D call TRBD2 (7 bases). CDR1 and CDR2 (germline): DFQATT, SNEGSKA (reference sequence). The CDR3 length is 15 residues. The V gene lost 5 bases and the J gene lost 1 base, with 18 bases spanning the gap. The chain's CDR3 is CSAGREGGVSYEQYF. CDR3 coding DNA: TGCAGTGCTGGAAGGGAAGGGGGGGTATCCTACGAGCAGTACTTC.

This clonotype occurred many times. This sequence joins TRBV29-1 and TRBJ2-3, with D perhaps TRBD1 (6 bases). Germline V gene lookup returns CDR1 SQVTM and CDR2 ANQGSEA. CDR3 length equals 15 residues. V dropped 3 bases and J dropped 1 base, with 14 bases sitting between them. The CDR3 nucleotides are TGCAGCGTTGAGGCGCAGGGGATGGGCACAGATACGCAGTATTTT. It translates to CSVEAQGMGTDTQYF.

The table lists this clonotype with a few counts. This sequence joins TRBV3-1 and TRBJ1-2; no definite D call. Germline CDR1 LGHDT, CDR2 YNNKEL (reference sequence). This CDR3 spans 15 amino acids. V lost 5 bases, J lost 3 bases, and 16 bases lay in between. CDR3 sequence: CASSYEGPLHYGYTF. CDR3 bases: TGTGCCAGCAGCTACGAGGGCCCTCTGCACTATGGCTACACCTTC.

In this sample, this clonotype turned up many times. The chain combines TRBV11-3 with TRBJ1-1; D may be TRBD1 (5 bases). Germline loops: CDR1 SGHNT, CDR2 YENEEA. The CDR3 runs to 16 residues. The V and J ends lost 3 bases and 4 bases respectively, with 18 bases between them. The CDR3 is CASSFAGNGAGTEAFF. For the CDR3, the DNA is TGTGCCAGCAGCTTCGCAGGGAATGGTGCTGGCACTGAAGCTTTCTTT.

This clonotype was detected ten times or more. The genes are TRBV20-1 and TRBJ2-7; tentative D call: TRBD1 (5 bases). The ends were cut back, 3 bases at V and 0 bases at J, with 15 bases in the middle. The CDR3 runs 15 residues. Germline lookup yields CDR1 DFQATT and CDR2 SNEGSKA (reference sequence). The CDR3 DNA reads TGCAGTGCTAGGGTCGACAGCTTAGACTCCTACGAGCAGTACTTC. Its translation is CSARVDSLDSYEQYF.

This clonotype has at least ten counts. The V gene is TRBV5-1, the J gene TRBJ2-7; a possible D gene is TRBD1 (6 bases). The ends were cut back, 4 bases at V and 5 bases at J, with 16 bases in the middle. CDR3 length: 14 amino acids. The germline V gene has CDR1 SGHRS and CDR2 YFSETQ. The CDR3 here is CASSNRDTTDEQYF. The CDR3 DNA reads TGCGCCAGCAGCAACCGGGACACCACTGACGAGCAGTACTTC.

CDR3 DNA sequence: TGCAGTGCTTCACAGGGAATGATCTCCTACGAGCAGTACTTC. Amino acid sequence: CSASQGMISYEQYF. V is TRBV20-1 and J is TRBJ2-7; tentative D call: TRBD1 (6 bases). Between the trimmed V and J ends, which lost 5 bases and 0 bases, there was a span of 14 bases. Germline V gene lookup returns CDR1 DFQATT and CDR2 SNEGSKA (reference sequence). CDR3 length: 14 residues.

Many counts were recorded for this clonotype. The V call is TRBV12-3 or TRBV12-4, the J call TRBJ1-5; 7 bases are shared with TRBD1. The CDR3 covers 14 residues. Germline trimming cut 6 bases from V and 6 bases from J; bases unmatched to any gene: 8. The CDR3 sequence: CASSQTGVGQPQHF. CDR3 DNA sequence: TGTGCCAGCAGCCAAACAGGGGTGGGTCAGCCCCAGCATTTT.

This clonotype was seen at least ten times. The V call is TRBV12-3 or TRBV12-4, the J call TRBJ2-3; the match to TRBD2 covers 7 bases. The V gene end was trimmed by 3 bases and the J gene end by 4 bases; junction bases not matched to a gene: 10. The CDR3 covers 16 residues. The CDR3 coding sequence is TGTGCCAGCAGTTTCCCCCGCGGGAGATCGGCAGATACGCAGTATTTT. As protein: CASSFPRGRSADTQYF.